This T cell receptor beta chain is drawn from a study of long-term antiretroviral therapy in people with HIV (dated by TCRdb to the early 2020s). The study in broad terms: The earliest samples were collected about a decade before the 2015 WHO recommendation for immediate ART, when ART was typically delayed until CD4 counts fell. Among the 25 to 30 participants with HIV, around ten were female. From some 30 adults with confirmed HIV infection, the cohort provided under 200 cryopreserved PBMC samples, gathered serially across a mean of about 6 years (range 1-12). A retrospective serial study tested whether ART initiation and durable HIV suppression were associated with changes in peripheral blood TRB repertoire composition and diversity. No cross-contamination during QIAcube processing turned up in test extractions that ran a monoclonal T-cell line alongside 30 or so polyclonal samples. Paper-wide results and their limitations: Inferences about post-ART repertoire changes are limited because no data were available on ART adherence, viral resistance or therapy changes. Because pre-ART samples had limited cell numbers, unsorted PBMC were profiled rather than sorted CD4+ and CD8+ T cells. Starting ART was linked to a significant rise in TRB diversity, yet even after long-term ART the diversity remained significantly lower than in transplant donor controls. Since PBMC availability was limited, sequencing covered only the TCR beta chain, with no alpha chain pairing. Expanded TRB clones identified before ART initiation dominated the repertoire at all time points, although this dominance fluctuated and declined in many PLHIV after ART. Compared with controls, HIV repertoires had narrower CDR3 length ranges, and the network structure pointed to an antigen-experienced repertoire that shifted only slightly toward naive after ART. Samples dated from the mid-2000s to the late 2010s, and the ART regimens used may be less effective than current ones.

With respect to this clone: No cognate antigen has been identified for it. No base quality information exists; no much larger clone differs at one position.

Inclusion was restricted to participants for whom at least one PBMC sample before ART initiation and at least two post-ART samples were available. Every participant with HIV received treatment in the United States of America. Cryopreserved samples of about 0.9-11 million PBMC were thawed and washed before DNA extraction. At the time of the earliest PBMC sample, participants with HIV were aged between about 23 and 54 years. PBMC samples were contributed by each participant from 1-4 timepoints before ART initiation and 2-8 timepoints after ART initiation, with a median of 7 samples. For every participant, serial HIV viral load, CD4+ T-cell count, ART history and demographic data were obtained. Genomic DNA was extracted from unsorted PBMC with a Qiagen kit on a QIAcube, with processing performed in batches of 12 samples. The germline V gene gives CDR1 as MRHNA and CDR2 as SNTAGT. The CDR3 has 15 amino acids, counting the end cysteine and phenylalanine. The CDR3 DNA has 45 bases and is translated from base 1. Trimming at the junction amounts to 0 bases on V and 1 base on J, and the germline ends lie 7 bases apart.

The immunoSEQ hsTCRB v3.0 assay was used at survey level resolution for TRB variable region sequencing. The target sequencing depth for TRB was roughly 40,000-55,000 T-cell genomes per sample. Pooled TRB libraries were sequenced on an Illumina MiSeq with a v3 150-cycle kit. The original pipeline was this. Repertoire analysis was performed in R inside a reproducible Nextflow workflow that covered QC, data transformation and analysis. LymphoSeq2, an R package for exploring AIRR-Seq data, was used to implement the custom analyses. A few samples yielding fewer than 5000 total TRB sequences were excluded, leaving approximately 200 analyzed HIV repertoires. Of the roughly 190 retained HIV repertoires, 55 to 60 were collected before and 129 after ART initiation. Repertoires were downsampled to 5000 TRB nucleotide sequences, and summary statistics were averaged over 100 downsampling iterations. The analysis kept only TRB sequences whose CDR3 regions were at least seven amino acids long. Two measures captured diversity: a Shannon entropy-derived clonality score and the Gini coefficient. Repertoire networks linked the top 5000 CDR3 amino acid sequences whenever two sequences differed by an edit distance of one. GLIPH2 predicted antigen specificity groups and MHC restriction for TRB CDR3 amino acid sequences. To flag known CMV, EBV, HIV or tissue antigen associations, CDR3 amino acid sequences were matched against VDJdb and McPAS-TCR. Pre-ART, post-ART and control groups were compared with Wilcoxon signed-rank tests and Holm-Bonferroni correction. TCRdb's version of the immuneACCESS table is confined to in-frame rearrangements and falls short of the full clone set. An unresolved V gene accounts for under half of the shortfall where checked; the remainder is of unknown origin. That table supplies the V and J calls and clone size; D and trimming were determined from the DNA. The sample yields tens of thousands of clones; over 80% were counted once. The ten top clones hold about 6.7% of the sample.

Material: unsorted PBMCs, obtained 0.4 years after starting antiretroviral therapy. This chain joins TRBV6-4 to TRBJ2-1, with TRBD2 perhaps the D gene, on 5 matching bases. This TCR was sampled from a man aged 18 to 35 with HIV. The CDR3: CASSDSSGSYNEQFF. The DNA is TGTGCCAGCAGTGACTCGTCGGGGTCCTACAATGAGCAGTTCTTC.